One and the same sample provided the 17 T cell receptor beta chains below, sequenced in a study of shared clonotypes between healthy human individuals. The naive CD8 fraction comprised CD45RO-negative cells positively selected for CCR7 and excluded terminally differentiated effector memory CD45RA+ cells. The protocol was immunoSEQ multiplex PCR, while the TCRdb copy is restricted to in-frame clones and leaves out a portion. This sample has hundreds of thousands of clones, with about 96% found just once. Source material: naive CD8+ T cells sorted from blood. The receptor set was obtained from a woman aged 25 to 39 in good health.

As regards this clone: A much larger clone is a single base away; this may be a read error. The chain joins TRBV7-8 to TRBJ1-1; no clear D gene. Per the germline V gene, CDR1 is SGHVS and CDR2 is FQNEAQ. The ends were cut back, 5 bases at V and 1 base at J, with 8 bases in the middle. This CDR3 comprises 13 residues. The CDR3 DNA is TGTGCCAGCAGCGTAGGGTGGAACACTGAAGCTTTCTTT. This sequence encodes CASSVGWNTEAFF. Variable domain in full (rest from reference TRBV7-8 and TRBJ1-1): GAGVSQSPRYKVAKRGQDVALRCDPISGHVSLFWYQQALGQGPEFLTYFQNEAQLDKSGLPSDRFFAERPEGSVSTLKIQRTQQEDSAVYLCASSVGWNTEAFFGQGTRLTVV.

The rearrangement links TRBV6-5 to TRBJ1-1; no clear D. From germline, CDR1 is MNHEY and CDR2 SVGAGI. The CDR3 length is 11 residues. V lost 7 bases, J lost 8 bases, and 11 bases lay in between. As DNA, the CDR3 is TGTGCCAGCAAATCCAGCTCCGAAGCTTTCTTT. Protein sequence: CASKSSSEAFF.

Details on this clone: The same CDR3 can be traced to other DNA sequences in this sample. The genes are TRBV4-1 and TRBJ1-2; 7 bases are a match to TRBD1. Germline-derived CDR1 and CDR2 are MGHRA and YSYEKL. Trimming removed 4 bases from V and 4 bases from J; junction bases left unmatched: 3. The CDR3 runs 13 residues. As DNA, the CDR3 is TGCGCCAGCAGCCCAGACAGGGCCTATGGCTACACCTTC. Protein sequence: CASSPDRAYGYTF.

The chain has TRBV4-1 and TRBJ1-1, with D perhaps TRBD1 (5 bases). The CDR3 contains 15 residues. The V end was cut by 1 base, the J end by 3 bases, with 12 bases between. From germline, CDR1 is MGHRA and CDR2 YSYEKL. The CDR3 DNA reads as TGCGCCAGCAGCCAAGGGACCGGGACGCACACTGAAGCTTTCTTT. It codes for CASSQGTGTHTEAFF.

The genes are TRBV19 and TRBJ2-7; no clear D. V lost 3 bases and J lost 2, with 14 bases in between. Germline CDR1 and CDR2: LNHDA and SQIVND (reference sequence). CDR3 length equals 15 residues. This chain's CDR3 is CASSITGDLTYEQYF. The CDR3 DNA follows: TGTGCCAGTAGTATTACCGGAGATCTTACCTACGAGCAGTACTTC.

The gene calls are TRBV15 and TRBJ2-1; a weak D match, TRBD2 (5 bases). CDR3 size: 15 residues. V was cut by 5 bases and J by 0 bases, with 11 bases left in between. CDR1 LNHNV and CDR2 YYDKDF come from the germline V gene (reference sequence). The CDR3 DNA follows: TGTGCCACCAGCTACTACAGCGGCTCCTACAATGAGCAGTTCTTC. Translating it yields CATSYYSGSYNEQFF. Full variable domain (outside the CDR3, taken from reference TRBV15 and TRBJ2-1): DAMVIQNPRYQVTQFGKPVTLSCSQTLNHNVMYWYQQKSSQAPKLLFHYYDKDFNNEADTPDNFQSRRPNTSFCFLDIRSPGLGDTAMYLCATSYYSGSYNEQFFGPGTRLTVL.

The chain links TRBV7-9 to TRBJ2-7; D is undetermined. V lost 1 base to trimming and J lost 6 bases, with 10 bases between them. Looked up from germline, CDR1 is SEHNR and CDR2 is FQNEAQ (reference sequence). The CDR3 length is 13 residues. CDR3 residues: CASSLEDWLEQYF. The DNA for the CDR3 is TGTGCCAGCAGCTTAGAAGACTGGCTCGAGCAGTACTTC. The complete variable domain, with remaining parts taken from reference TRBV7-9 and TRBJ2-7, reads DTGVSQNPRHKITKRGQNVTFRCDPISEHNRLYWYRQTLGQGPEFLTYFQNEAQLEKSRLLSDRFSAERPKGSFSTLEIQRTEQGDSAMYLCASSLEDWLEQYFGPGTRLTVT.

V is TRBV4-2 and J is TRBJ1-3; D gene uncertain. This CDR3 comprises 15 residues. Germline V gene sequence: CDR1 LGHNA, CDR2 YNFKEQ. The germline V and J ends were trimmed by 4 bases and 0 bases, with 10 bases remaining between them. The CDR3 protein is CASSPRQSSGNTIYF. CDR3 DNA sequence: TGTGCCAGCAGCCCACGGCAGAGCTCTGGAAACACCATATATTTT.

CDR3: CSAVGTAQYF. The CDR3 nucleotides are TGCAGCGCCGTAGGGACAGCCCAGTATTTT. The chain joins TRBV29-1 to TRBJ2-3, with 7 bases that match TRBD1. After removal of 7 bases from V and 12 bases from J, the junction contained 7 bases not matched to a gene. Looked up from germline, CDR1 is SQVTM and CDR2 is ANQGSEA. The CDR3 sequence is 10 residues long.

The rearrangement joins TRBV14 to TRBJ2-2; the match to TRBD1 covers 7 bases. The ends lost 4 bases at V and 5 bases at J; junction bases unmatched: 1. The CDR3 spans 13 residues. Germline CDR1 and CDR2: SGHDN and FVKESK. The CDR3 region has the DNA TGTGCCAGCAGCCTCAGGGGGACCGGGGAGCTGTTTTTT. This encodes CASSLRGTGELFF.

This clone was counted a single time. J is TRBJ2-1 and V is TRBV7-6, with D possibly being TRBD1 (6 bases). With 1 base removed from V and 6 bases from J, the gap between germline ends came to 10 bases. The CDR3 runs to 14 residues. CDR1 is SGHVS, CDR2 FNYEAQ, per germline. The DNA for the CDR3 is TGTGCCAGCAGCTTAGGACAGGCAAGCAATGAGCAGTTCTTC. Residues: CASSLGQASNEQFF.

J is TRBJ1-5 and V is TRBV6-6; 8 bases agree with TRBD1. With V trimmed by 6 bases and J by 2 bases, 6 bases remained unmatched. This CDR3 has 15 amino acids. Germline V lookup: CDR1 MNHNY, CDR2 SVGAGI (reference sequence). CDR3 DNA sequence: TGTGCCAGCAGCACCGGACAGGGAGGCAATCAGCCCCAGCATTTT. Protein sequence: CASSTGQGGNQPQHF.

This chain links TRBV28 with TRBJ1-5; unclear D gene. Germline V lookup: CDR1 MDHEN, CDR2 SYDVKM. The CDR3 totals 14 residues. V lost 2 bases to trimming and J lost 4 bases, with 9 bases between them. The CDR3 here is CASSLRLENQPQHF. DNA of the CDR3: TGTGCCAGCAGTTTACGGCTGGAGAATCAGCCCCAGCATTTT. The whole variable domain, filled in from reference TRBV28 and TRBJ1-5, reads DVKVTQSSRYLVKRTGEKVFLECVQDMDHENMFWYRQDPGLGLRLIYFSYDVKMKEKGDIPEGYSVSREKKERFSLILESASTNQTSMYLCASSLRLENQPQHFGDGTRLSIL.

V is TRBV13 and J is TRBJ2-7; tentative D call: TRBD1 (5 bases). The V end lost 3 bases, the J end lost 6 bases, and 9 bases lay between the germline ends. CDR1 and CDR2 from the germline V gene are PRHDT and FYEKMQ (reference sequence). This CDR3 is 12 amino acids long. DNA of the CDR3: TGTGCCAGCAGCTTTTACAGGCGCGAGCAGTACTTC. Protein product: CASSFYRREQYF.

Comment on this clone: Other nucleotide sequences in the sample specify the same CDR3. This chain joins TRBV27 and TRBJ2-4; TRBD2 aligns across 7 bases. The germline gives CDR1 MNHEY, CDR2 SMNVEV (reference sequence). The V segment lost 3 bases and the J segment 1 base; nucleotides outside the gene matches: 3. The CDR3 runs 15 residues. CDR3 in amino acids: CASSLVGGAKNIQYF. The CDR3, as DNA: TGTGCCAGCAGTTTGGTGGGAGGGGCCAAAAACATTCAGTACTTC.

The CDR3 reads CASSLDAYEQYF. CDR3 in DNA: TGTGCCAGCAGCTTAGATGCATACGAGCAGTACTTC. This chain uses TRBV7-8 with TRBJ2-7; D remains unclear. V was cut by 1 base and J by 4 bases, with 5 bases left in between. This CDR3 has 12 residues. The germline CDR1 and CDR2 sequences are SGHVS and FQNEAQ.

The gene calls are TRBV5-6 and TRBJ2-1, with TRBD1 matching 9 bases. CDR1 is SGHDT, CDR2 YYEEEE, per germline. The CDR3 spans 14 residues. J lost 2 bases, V lost 6 bases, and 3 bases had no gene match. The CDR3 loop reads CASKRQGAYNEQFF. The CDR3 DNA reads as TGTGCCAGCAAGAGACAGGGGGCCTACAATGAGCAGTTCTTC.